These T cell receptor beta chains were read from a single sample in a study of T cells in Graves' hyperthyroidism and ophthalmopathy. MiXCR, applied by TCRdb to the multiplex PCR reads, yields one record per CDR3 protein. This sample has 410,000 or so distinct CDR3 sequences, with roughly 14% found just once. The sample consisted of blood. Every receptor here comes from a man aged 18 to 29 with Graves' ophthalmopathy. CDR3s include the opening cysteine and the closing phenylalanine or tryptophan. The D gene is left open where the match is weak. A row's size may be missing; if present it is once, few, many or a size class.

CDR3nt: TGTGCCAGCAGCTTAGCTAAGGATAGCAATCAGCCCCAGCATTTT
CDR3aa: CASSLAKDSNQPQHF
abundance: many
d_gene: NA
v_gene: TRBV7-2
j_gene: TRBJ1-5

CDR3nt: TGCGCCAGCAGCCTCCGGGACAGGGGGTTACCGACTGAAGCTTTCTTT
CDR3aa: CASSLRDRGLPTEAFF
abundance: many
d_gene: TRBD1
v_gene: TRBV4-1
j_gene: TRBJ1-1

CDR3nt: TGTGCCAGCACAATGGGGGCCAGCTACGAGCAGTACTTC
CDR3aa: CASTMGASYEQYF
abundance: few
d_gene: NA
v_gene: TRBV7-6
j_gene: TRBJ2-7

CDR3nt: TGTGCCAGTAGTATAGCGCGGGACGGCCAAGAGGCTTTCTTT
CDR3aa: CASSIARDGQEAFF
abundance: many
d_gene: NA
v_gene: TRBV19
j_gene: TRBJ1-1

CDR3nt: TGCAGTGGCGACAGGGGTCCCCCCTACGAGCAGTACTTC
CDR3aa: CSGDRGPPYEQYF
abundance: many
d_gene: TRBD1
v_gene: TRBV20-1
j_gene: TRBJ2-7

CDR3nt: TGTGCCTTAGATGGAGGGGGCGCGGCTTTCTTT
CDR3aa: CALDGGGAAFF
abundance: many
d_gene: TRBD1
v_gene: TRBV30
j_gene: TRBJ1-1

CDR3nt: TGTGCCAGCAGTGAATATCTAGATTATGGCTACACCTTC
CDR3aa: CASSEYLDYGYTF
abundance: few
d_gene: NA
v_gene: TRBV25-1
j_gene: TRBJ1-2

CDR3nt: TGTGCCAGCAAAGGGAACTCTGGAAACACCATATATTTT
CDR3aa: CASKGNSGNTIYF
abundance: NA
d_gene: NA
v_gene: TRBV9
j_gene: TRBJ1-3

CDR3nt: TGTGCCAGCAGCGGGACTAGCGGGGCTTCGGATACGCAGTATTTT
CDR3aa: CASSGTSGASDTQYF
abundance: many
d_gene: TRBD2
v_gene: TRBV7-2
j_gene: TRBJ2-3

CDR3nt: TGTGCCAGCATTACAACTAGCGGGGGCTACCCTACCGGGGAGCTGTTTTTT
CDR3aa: CASITTSGGYPTGELFF
abundance: few
d_gene: TRBD2
v_gene: TRBV6-4
j_gene: TRBJ2-2

CDR3nt: TGTGCTAGTGGTTTCCCGCTGAGAGCGGTAGAGTACAATGAGCAGTTCTTC
CDR3aa: CASGFPLRAVEYNEQFF
abundance: many
d_gene: NA
v_gene: TRBV12-5
j_gene: TRBJ2-1

CDR3nt: TGCGCCAGCAGCCAAGATCAGGGAGCGAATCAGCCCCAGCATTTT
CDR3aa: CASSQDQGANQPQHF
abundance: NA
d_gene: NA
v_gene: TRBV4-1
j_gene: TRBJ1-5

CDR3nt: TGCGCCAGCAGCCAAAGGGGACAAAGCAATCAGCCCCAGCATTTT
CDR3aa: CASSQRGQSNQPQHF
abundance: NA
d_gene: NA
v_gene: TRBV4-1
j_gene: TRBJ1-5

CDR3nt: TGTGCCAGCACCGATCTACTGCCTAGCGGCACAGATACGCAGTATTTT
CDR3aa: CASTDLLPSGTDTQYF
abundance: few
d_gene: NA
v_gene: TRBV27
j_gene: TRBJ2-3

CDR3nt: TGTGCCAGCAGCGGAGTCCGGAACACTGAAGCTTTCTTT
CDR3aa: CASSGVRNTEAFF
abundance: many
d_gene: NA
v_gene: TRBV2
j_gene: TRBJ1-1

CDR3nt: TGTGCCAGCTCACCACAGGGGGCGGTGGACACAGATACGCAGTATTTT
CDR3aa: CASSPQGAVDTDTQYF
abundance: many
d_gene: TRBD1
v_gene: TRBV18
j_gene: TRBJ2-3

CDR3nt: TGTGCCAGTAGTCCAGGGGGAGGAGGAGGACAAGAGACCCAGTACTTC
CDR3aa: CASSPGGGGGQETQYF
abundance: many
d_gene: NA
v_gene: TRBV19
j_gene: TRBJ2-5

CDR3nt: TGTGCCAGCAGCTTAGTCCGGTTGAACACTGAAGCTTTCTTT
CDR3aa: CASSLVRLNTEAFF
abundance: many
d_gene: NA
v_gene: TRBV5-1
j_gene: TRBJ1-1

CDR3nt: TGCAGCGTTCAAAGGGGCCACACAGATACGCAGTATTTT
CDR3aa: CSVQRGHTDTQYF
abundance: few
d_gene: NA
v_gene: TRBV29-1
j_gene: TRBJ2-3

CDR3nt: TGTGCCAGCAGTCAGAACGGGGGGATCGGGGAGCTGTTTTTT
CDR3aa: CASSQNGGIGELFF
abundance: many
d_gene: TRBD2
v_gene: TRBV7-8
j_gene: TRBJ2-2

CDR3nt: TGCAGTTCGACAGGGATTCTCAACAATGAGCAGTTCTTC
CDR3aa: CSSTGILNNEQFF
abundance: many
d_gene: TRBD1
v_gene: TRBV20-1
j_gene: TRBJ2-1

CDR3nt: TGTGCCAGCAGTTTTCGCTGGGAGCAGTTCTTC
CDR3aa: CASSFRWEQFF
abundance: many
d_gene: NA
v_gene: TRBV27
j_gene: TRBJ2-1

CDR3nt: TGTGCCAGCAGCGACTTAGCGGGTGCACAAGAGACCCAGTACTTC
CDR3aa: CASSDLAGAQETQYF
abundance: many
d_gene: TRBD2
v_gene: TRBV5-6
j_gene: TRBJ2-5

CDR3nt: TGTGCCAGTAGTACCAGGGTAAGGACTGAAGCTTTCTTT
CDR3aa: CASSTRVRTEAFF
abundance: NA
d_gene: NA
v_gene: TRBV19
j_gene: TRBJ1-1

CDR3nt: TGTGCCAGCAGCCAACTTTATGGGGGCACTGAAGCTTTCTTT
CDR3aa: CASSQLYGGTEAFF
abundance: many
d_gene: NA
v_gene: TRBV3-1
j_gene: TRBJ1-1